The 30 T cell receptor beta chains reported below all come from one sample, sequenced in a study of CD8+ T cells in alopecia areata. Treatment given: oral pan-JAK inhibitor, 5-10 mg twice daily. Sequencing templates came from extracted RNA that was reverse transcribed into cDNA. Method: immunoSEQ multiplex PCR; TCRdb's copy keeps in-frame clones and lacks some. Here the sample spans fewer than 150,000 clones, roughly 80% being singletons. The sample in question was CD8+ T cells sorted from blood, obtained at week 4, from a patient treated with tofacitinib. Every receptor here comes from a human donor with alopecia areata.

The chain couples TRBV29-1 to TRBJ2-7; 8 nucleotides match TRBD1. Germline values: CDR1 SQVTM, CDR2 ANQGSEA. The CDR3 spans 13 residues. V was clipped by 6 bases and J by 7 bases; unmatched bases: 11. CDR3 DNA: TGCAGCGTCGAAACCGGGACAGGCGGAGAGCAGTACTTC. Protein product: CSVETGTGGEQYF.

The CDR3 reads CASSDLPGQGAYNEQFF. The CDR3 nucleotides read TGTGCCAGCAGTGACCTCCCTGGACAGGGGGCTTACAATGAGCAGTTCTTC. V and J are TRBV6-4 and TRBJ2-1, with TRBD1 identical over 11 bases. Trimming removed 2 bases from V and 4 bases from J; junction bases left unmatched: 7. The CDR3 has 17 amino acids. CDR1 is MRHNA, CDR2 SNTAGT, per germline.

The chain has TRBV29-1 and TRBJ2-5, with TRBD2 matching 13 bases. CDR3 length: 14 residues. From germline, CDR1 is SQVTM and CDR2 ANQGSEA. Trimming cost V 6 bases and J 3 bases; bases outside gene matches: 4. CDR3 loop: CSVAGLAGEETQYF. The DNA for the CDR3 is TGCAGCGTGGCTGGACTAGCGGGGGAAGAGACCCAGTACTTC.

CDR3 protein: CASSLETTNTGELFF. In DNA, the CDR3 is TGTGCCAGCAGCTTAGAGACAACGAACACCGGGGAGCTGTTTTTT. V gene TRBV7-9 combines with J gene TRBJ2-2; D is unclear. Germline V lookup: CDR1 SEHNR, CDR2 FQNEAQ (reference sequence). V lost 1 base, J lost 0 bases, and 6 bases lay in between. The CDR3 spans 15 residues.

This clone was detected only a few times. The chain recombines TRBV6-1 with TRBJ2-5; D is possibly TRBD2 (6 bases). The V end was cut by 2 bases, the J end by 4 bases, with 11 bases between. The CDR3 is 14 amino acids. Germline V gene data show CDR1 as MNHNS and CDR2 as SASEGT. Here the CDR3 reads CASSELASGETQYF. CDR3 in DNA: TGTGCCAGCAGTGAACTAGCGTCCGGAGAGACCCAGTACTTC.

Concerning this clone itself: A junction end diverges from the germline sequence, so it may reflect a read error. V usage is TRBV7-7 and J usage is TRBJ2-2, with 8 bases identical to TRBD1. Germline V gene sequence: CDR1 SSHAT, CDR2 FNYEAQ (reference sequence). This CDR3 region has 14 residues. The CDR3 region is CASSQGQATGELFF. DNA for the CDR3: TGTGCTAGCAGCCAGGGACAGGCGACCGGGGAGCTGTTTTTT.

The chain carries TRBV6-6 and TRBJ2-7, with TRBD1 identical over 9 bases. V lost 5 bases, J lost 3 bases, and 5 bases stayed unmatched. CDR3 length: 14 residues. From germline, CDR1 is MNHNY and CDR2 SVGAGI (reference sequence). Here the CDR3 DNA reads TGTGCCAGCAGTAGCAGGACAGGGGTCTACGAGCAGTACTTC. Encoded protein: CASSSRTGVYEQYF.

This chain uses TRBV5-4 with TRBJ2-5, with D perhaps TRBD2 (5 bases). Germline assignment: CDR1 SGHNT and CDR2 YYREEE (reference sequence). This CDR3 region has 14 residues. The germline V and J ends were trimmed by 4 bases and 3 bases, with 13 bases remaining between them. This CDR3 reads CASSQRTRKETQYF. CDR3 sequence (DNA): TGTGCCAGCAGCCAACGAACTAGGAAAGAGACCCAGTACTTC.

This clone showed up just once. CDR3 DNA sequence: TGTGCCAGCAGTTCCCCGACAGGGCGACCCTCTGGGGCCAACGTCCTGACTTTC. Translated: CASSSPTGRPSGANVLTF. This chain joins TRBV28 and TRBJ2-6; TRBD1 matches at 7 bases. CDR3 size: 18 residues. Germline CDR1 is MDHEN and CDR2 is SYDVKM. J gave up 0 bases and V 4 bases, and 9 bases lay outside the gene matches.

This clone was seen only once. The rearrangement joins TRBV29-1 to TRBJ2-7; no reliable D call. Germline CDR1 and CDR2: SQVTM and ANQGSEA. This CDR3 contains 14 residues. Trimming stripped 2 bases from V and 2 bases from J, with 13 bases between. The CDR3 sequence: CSVEIGDGTYEQYF. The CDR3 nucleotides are TGCAGCGTTGAAATAGGAGACGGTACCTACGAGCAGTACTTC.

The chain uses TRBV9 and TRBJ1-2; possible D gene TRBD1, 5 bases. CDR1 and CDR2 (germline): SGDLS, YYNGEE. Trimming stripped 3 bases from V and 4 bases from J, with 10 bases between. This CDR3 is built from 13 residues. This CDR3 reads CASSASGGYGYTF. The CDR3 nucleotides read TGTGCCAGCAGCGCCTCGGGGGGCTATGGCTACACCTTC.

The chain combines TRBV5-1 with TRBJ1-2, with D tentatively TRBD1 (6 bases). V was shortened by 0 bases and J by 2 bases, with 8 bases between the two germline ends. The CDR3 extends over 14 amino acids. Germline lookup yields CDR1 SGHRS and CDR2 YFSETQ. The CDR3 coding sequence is TGCGCCAGCAGCTTGGGGACAGCGAACTATGGCTACACCTTC. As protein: CASSLGTANYGYTF.

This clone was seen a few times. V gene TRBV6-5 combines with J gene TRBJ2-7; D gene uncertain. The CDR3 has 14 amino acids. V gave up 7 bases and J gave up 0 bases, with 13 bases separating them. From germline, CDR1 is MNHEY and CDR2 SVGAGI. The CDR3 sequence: CASTPGGSSYEQYF. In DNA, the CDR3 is TGTGCCAGCACCCCCGGCGGTAGCTCCTACGAGCAGTACTTC.

The CDR3 DNA reads as TGTGCCAGCAAGGTAGCGGGGGGCCCTCGGGGGCAGTTCTTC. Protein sequence: CASKVAGGPRGQFF. The rearrangement joins TRBV2 to TRBJ2-1, with 10 bases fitting TRBD2. The germline gives CDR1 SNHLY, CDR2 FYNNEI. This CDR3 is 14 amino acids long. V gave up 7 bases and J gave up 12 bases; unmatched junction bases: 12.

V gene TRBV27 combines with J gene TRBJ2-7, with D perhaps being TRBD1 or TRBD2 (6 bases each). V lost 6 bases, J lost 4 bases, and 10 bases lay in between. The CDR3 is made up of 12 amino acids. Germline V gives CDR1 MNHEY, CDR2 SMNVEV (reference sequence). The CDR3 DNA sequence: TGTGCCAGCAGGACAGGAGGGTACGAGCAGTACTTC. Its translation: CASRTGGYEQYF.

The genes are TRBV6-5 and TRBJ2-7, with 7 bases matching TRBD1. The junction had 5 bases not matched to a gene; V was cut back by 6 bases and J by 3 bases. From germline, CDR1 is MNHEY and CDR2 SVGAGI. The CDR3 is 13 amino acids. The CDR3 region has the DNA TGTGCCAGCAGCCCCTGGACAGGCTACGAGCAGTACTTC. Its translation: CASSPWTGYEQYF.

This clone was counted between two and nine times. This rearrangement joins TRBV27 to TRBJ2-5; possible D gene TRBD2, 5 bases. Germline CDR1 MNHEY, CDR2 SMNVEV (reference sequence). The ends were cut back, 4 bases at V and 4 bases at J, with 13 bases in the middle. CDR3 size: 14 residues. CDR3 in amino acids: CASSSSAGLETQYF. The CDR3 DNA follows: TGTGCCAGCAGTTCGTCCGCGGGTTTAGAGACCCAGTACTTC.

The CDR3, as DNA: TGTGCCAGCAGCCCGTTTTCTGGGGCCAACGTCCTGACTTTC. Protein product: CASSPFSGANVLTF. V is TRBV5-4 and J is TRBJ2-6; D not certain. Germline CDR1 reads SGHNT; CDR2 reads YYREEE (reference sequence). The CDR3 consists of 14 residues. The V end lost 4 bases, the J end lost 1 base, and 6 bases lay between the germline ends.

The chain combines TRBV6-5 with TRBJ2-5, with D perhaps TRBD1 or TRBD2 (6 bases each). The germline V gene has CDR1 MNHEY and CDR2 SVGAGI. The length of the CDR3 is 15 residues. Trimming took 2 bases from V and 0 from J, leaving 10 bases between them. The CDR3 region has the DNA TGTGCCAGCAGTTACGTCGGGGGCTACCAAGAGACCCAGTACTTC. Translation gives CASSYVGGYQETQYF.

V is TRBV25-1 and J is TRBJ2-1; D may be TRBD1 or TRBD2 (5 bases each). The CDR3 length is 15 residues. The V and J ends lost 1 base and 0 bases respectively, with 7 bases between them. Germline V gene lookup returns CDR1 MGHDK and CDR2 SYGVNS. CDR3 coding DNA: TGTGCCAGCAGTGAATGGGGGAGCTCCTACAATGAGCAGTTCTTC. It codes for CASSEWGSSYNEQFF.

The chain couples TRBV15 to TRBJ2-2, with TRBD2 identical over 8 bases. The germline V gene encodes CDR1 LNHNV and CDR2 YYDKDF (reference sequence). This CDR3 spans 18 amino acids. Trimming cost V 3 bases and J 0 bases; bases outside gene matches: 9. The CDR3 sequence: CATSSQLAEESNTGELFF. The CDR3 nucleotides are TGTGCCACCAGCAGTCAACTAGCGGAGGAATCGAACACCGGGGAGCTGTTTTTT.

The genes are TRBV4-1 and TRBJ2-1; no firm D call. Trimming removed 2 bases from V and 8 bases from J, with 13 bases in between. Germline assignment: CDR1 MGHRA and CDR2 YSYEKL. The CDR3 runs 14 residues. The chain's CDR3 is CASSQRALGDEQFF. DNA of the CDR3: TGCGCCAGCAGCCAAAGGGCGCTGGGCGATGAGCAGTTCTTC.

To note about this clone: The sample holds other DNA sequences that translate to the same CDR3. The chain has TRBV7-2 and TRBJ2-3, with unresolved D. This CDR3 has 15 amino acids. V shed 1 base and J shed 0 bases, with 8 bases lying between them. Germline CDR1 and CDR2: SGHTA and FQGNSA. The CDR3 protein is CASSLGLASTDTQYF. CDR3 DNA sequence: TGTGCCAGCAGCTTAGGGTTAGCTAGCACAGATACGCAGTATTTT. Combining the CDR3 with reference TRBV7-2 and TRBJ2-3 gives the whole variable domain GAGVSQSPSNKVTEKGKDVELRCDPISGHTALYWYRQSLGQGLEFLIYFQGNSAPDKSGLPSDRFSAERTGGSVSTLTIQRTQQEDSAVYLCASSLGLASTDTQYFGPGTRLTVL.

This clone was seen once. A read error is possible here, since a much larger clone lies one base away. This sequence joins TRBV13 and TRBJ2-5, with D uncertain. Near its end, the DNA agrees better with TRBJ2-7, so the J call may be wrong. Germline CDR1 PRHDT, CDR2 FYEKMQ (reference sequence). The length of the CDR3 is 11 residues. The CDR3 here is CASSLGYEQYF. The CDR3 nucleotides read TGTGCCAGCAGCTTAGGCTACGAGCAGTACTTC.

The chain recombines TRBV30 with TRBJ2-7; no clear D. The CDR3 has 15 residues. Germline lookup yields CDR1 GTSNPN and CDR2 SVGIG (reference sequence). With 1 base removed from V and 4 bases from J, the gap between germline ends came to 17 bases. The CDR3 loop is CAWSAEPGHGYEQYF. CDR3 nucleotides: TGTGCCTGGAGTGCCGAACCGGGCCACGGGTACGAGCAGTACTTC.

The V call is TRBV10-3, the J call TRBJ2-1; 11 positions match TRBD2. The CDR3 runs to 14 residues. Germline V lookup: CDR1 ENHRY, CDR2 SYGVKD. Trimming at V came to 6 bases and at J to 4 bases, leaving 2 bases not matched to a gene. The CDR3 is CAISLAGGYNEQFF. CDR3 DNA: TGTGCCATCAGCCTAGCGGGGGGATACAATGAGCAGTTCTTC.

The CDR3 DNA reads as TGCGCCAGCAGCGAACGACAGGGAACCTACGAGCAGTACTTC. Translating gives CASSERQGTYEQYF. The chain joins TRBV5-1 to TRBJ2-7; 7 nucleotides match TRBD1. The CDR3 length is 14 residues. Germline loops: CDR1 SGHRS, CDR2 YFSETQ. Germline trimming cut 4 bases from V and 2 bases from J; bases unmatched to any gene: 6. The whole variable domain, filled in from reference TRBV5-1 and TRBJ2-7, reads KAGVTQTPRYLIKTRGQQVTLSCSPISGHRSVSWYQQTPGQGLQFLFEYFSETQRNKGNFPGRFSGRQFSNSRSEMNVSTLELGDSALYLCASSERQGTYEQYFGPGTRLTVT.

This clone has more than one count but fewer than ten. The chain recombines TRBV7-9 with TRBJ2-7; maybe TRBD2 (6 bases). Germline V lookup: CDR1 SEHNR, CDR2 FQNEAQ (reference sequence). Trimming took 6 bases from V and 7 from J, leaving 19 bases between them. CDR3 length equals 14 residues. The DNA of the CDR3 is TGTGCCAGCAGTGGGTGGCGGGGTCCTTGGGAGCAGTACTTC. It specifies CASSGWRGPWEQYF.

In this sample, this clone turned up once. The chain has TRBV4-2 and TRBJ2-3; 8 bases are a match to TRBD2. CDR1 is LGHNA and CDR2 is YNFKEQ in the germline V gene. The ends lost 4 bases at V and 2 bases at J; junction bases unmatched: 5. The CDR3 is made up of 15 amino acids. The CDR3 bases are TGTGCCAGCAGCCCCGGGACTAGGGACACAGATACGCAGTATTTT. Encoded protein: CASSPGTRDTDTQYF.

CDR3 in amino acids: CASSEEGPYNSPLHF. CDR3 in DNA: TGTGCCAGCAGTGAGGAGGGTCCCTATAATTCACCCCTCCACTTT. The chain combines TRBV25-1 with TRBJ1-6; no reliable D call. Germline-derived CDR1 and CDR2 are MGHDK and SYGVNS. The CDR3 contains 15 residues. The V and J ends lost 3 bases and 2 bases respectively, with 8 bases between them. Full variable domain (missing parts from reference TRBV25-1 and TRBJ1-6): EADIYQTPRYLVIGTGKKITLECSQTMGHDKMYWYQQDPGMELHLIHYSYGVNSTEKGDLSSESTVSRIRTEHFPLTLESARPSHTSQYLCASSEEGPYNSPLHFGNGTRLTVT.